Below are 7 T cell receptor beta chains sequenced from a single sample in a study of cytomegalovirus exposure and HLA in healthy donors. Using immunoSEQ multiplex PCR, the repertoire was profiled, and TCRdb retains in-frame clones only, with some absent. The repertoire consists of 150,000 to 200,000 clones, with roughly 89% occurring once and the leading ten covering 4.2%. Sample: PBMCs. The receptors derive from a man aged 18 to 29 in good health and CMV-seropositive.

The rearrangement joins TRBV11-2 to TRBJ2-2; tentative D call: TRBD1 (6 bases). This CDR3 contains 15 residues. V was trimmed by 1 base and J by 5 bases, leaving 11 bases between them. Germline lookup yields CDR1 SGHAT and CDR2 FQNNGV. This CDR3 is CASSLVRGRTGELFF. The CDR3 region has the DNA TGTGCCAGCAGCTTAGTCAGGGGAAGGACCGGGGAGCTGTTTTTT.

The CDR3 loop is CASSQDPMRNQGEQFF. In nucleotides, the CDR3 is TGCGCCAGCAGCCAAGATCCGATGCGGAACCAGGGTGAGCAGTTCTTC. The chain employs TRBV4-1 and TRBJ2-1, with a weak D call TRBD1 (5 bases). CDR3 length: 16 amino acids. The germline gives CDR1 MGHRA, CDR2 YSYEKL. The V end was cut by 0 bases, the J end by 9 bases, with 18 bases between.

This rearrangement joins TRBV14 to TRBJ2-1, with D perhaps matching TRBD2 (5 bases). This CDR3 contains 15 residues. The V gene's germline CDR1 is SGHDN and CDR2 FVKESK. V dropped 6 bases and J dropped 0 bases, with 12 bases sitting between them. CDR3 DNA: TGTGCCAGCAGGTCGGGGATTAGCTCCTACAATGAGCAGTTCTTC. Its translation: CASRSGISSYNEQFF.

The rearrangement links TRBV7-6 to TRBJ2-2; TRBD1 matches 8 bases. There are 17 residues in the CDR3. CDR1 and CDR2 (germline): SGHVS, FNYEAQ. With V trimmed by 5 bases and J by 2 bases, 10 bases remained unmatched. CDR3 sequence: CASSRIAGTGNTGELFF. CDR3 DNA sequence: TGTGCCAGCAGCCGAATAGCCGGGACAGGAAACACCGGGGAGCTGTTTTTT.

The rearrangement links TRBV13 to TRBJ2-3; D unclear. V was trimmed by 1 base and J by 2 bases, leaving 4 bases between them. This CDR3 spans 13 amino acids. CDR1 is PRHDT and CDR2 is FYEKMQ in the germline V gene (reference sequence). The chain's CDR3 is CASSLVATDTQYF. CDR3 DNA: TGTGCCAGCAGCTTAGTAGCCACAGATACGCAGTATTTT. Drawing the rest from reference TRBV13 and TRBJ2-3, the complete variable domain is AAGVIQSPRHLIKEKRETATLKCYPIPRHDTVYWYQQGPGQDPQFLISFYEKMQSDKGSIPDRFSAQQFSDYHSELNMSSLELGDSALYFCASSLVATDTQYFGPGTRLTVL.

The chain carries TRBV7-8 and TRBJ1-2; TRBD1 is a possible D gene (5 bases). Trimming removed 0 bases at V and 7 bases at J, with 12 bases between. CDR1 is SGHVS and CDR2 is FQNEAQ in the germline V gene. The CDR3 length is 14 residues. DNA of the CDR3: TGTGCCAGCAGCTTAGCGCAGGGTGTGAGTGGCTACACCTTC. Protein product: CASSLAQGVSGYTF.

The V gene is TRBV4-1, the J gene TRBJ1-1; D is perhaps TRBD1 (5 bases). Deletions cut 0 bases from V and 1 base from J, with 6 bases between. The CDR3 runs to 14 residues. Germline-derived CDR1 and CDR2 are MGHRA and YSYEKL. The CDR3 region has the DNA TGCGCCAGCAGCCAAGACAGGGAGAACACTGAAGCTTTCTTT. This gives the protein CASSQDRENTEAFF.